A single sample is the source of the 27 T cell receptor beta chains below, sequenced in a study of type 1 regulatory T cells. General study points: Type 1 regulatory T cells had a more restricted TCR repertoire than non-type 1 regulatory T cells.

TCRdb reprocessed the reads via MiXCR and lists one record per CDR3 protein. This table has under 75,000 distinct CDR3 sequences, more than 20% appearing once. Antigens for these TCRs are unknown. Material: cultured type 1 regulatory T (Tr1) cells, either the whole culture or a sorted fraction (not recorded which). Every receptor here comes from a human donor in good health.

This clonotype has more than one count but fewer than ten. The V gene is TRBV3-1, the J gene TRBJ1-1; possible D gene TRBD1, 6 bases. Looked up from germline, CDR1 is LGHDT and CDR2 is YNNKEL (reference sequence). Trimming took 4 bases from V and 4 from J, leaving 13 bases between them. The CDR3 runs to 14 residues. In DNA form, the CDR3 reads TGTGCCAGCAGCCTCCGGGGGGCAGGCACTGAAGCTTTCTTT. This gives the protein CASSLRGAGTEAFF. Full variable domain (rest looked up from reference TRBV3-1 and TRBJ1-1): DTAVSQTPKYLVTQMGNDKSIKCEQNLGHDTMYWYKQDSKKFLKIMFSYNNKELIINETVPNRFSPKSPDKAHLNLHINSLELGDSAVYFCASSLRGAGTEAFFGQGTRLTVV.

The CDR3 is CASSGGETQYF. The CDR3 coding sequence is TGTGCCAGCAGCGGAGGAGAGACCCAGTACTTC. The chain joins TRBV7-2 to TRBJ2-5; D might be TRBD2 (5 bases). This CDR3 has 11 amino acids. V gave up 5 bases and J gave up 4 bases, with 5 bases separating them. Germline V gives CDR1 SGHTA, CDR2 FQGNSA.

V gene TRBV7-9 combines with J gene TRBJ2-3; no clear D gene. Germline values: CDR1 SEHNR, CDR2 FQNEAQ (reference sequence). V shed 8 bases and J shed 1 base, with 16 bases lying between them. CDR3 length: 15 residues. CDR3 bases: TGTGCCAGCCAGATCTCGGCTTTGGGCACAGATACGCAGTATTTT. Translation gives CASQISALGTDTQYF.

This rearrangement joins TRBV12-3 or TRBV12-4 to TRBJ2-5; D possibly matches TRBD1 or TRBD2 (5 bases each). V was trimmed by 6 bases and J by 1 base, leaving 9 bases between them. CDR3 length equals 13 residues. CDR3 DNA: TGTGCCAGCAGGACGGGACCCCAAGAGACCCAGTACTTC. Its protein product is CASRTGPQETQYF.

This clonotype was seen only a few times. The chain couples TRBV29-1 to TRBJ2-3; D is unclear. V lost 2 bases to trimming and J lost 4 bases, with 13 bases between them. Germline CDR1 reads SQVTM; CDR2 reads ANQGSEA. CDR3 length: 14 amino acids. The CDR3 sequence: CSVEPGRAADTQYF. The CDR3 DNA follows: TGCAGCGTTGAACCAGGACGGGCGGCAGATACGCAGTATTTT.

The J gene is TRBJ2-2, the V gene TRBV7-3, with TRBD1 matching 9 bases. Germline V gives CDR1 SGHTA, CDR2 FQGTGA. V shed 3 bases, J shed 6 bases, and the junction held 8 bases outside the gene matches. The CDR3 is 16 amino acids. The CDR3 reads CASSFTGTGRAGELFF. The CDR3 nucleotides read TGTGCCAGCAGCTTCACCGGGACAGGGAGGGCCGGGGAGCTGTTTTTT.

The V call is TRBV14, the J call TRBJ1-1; D might be TRBD1 (5 bases). V was trimmed by 2 bases and J by 11 bases, leaving 18 bases between them. The CDR3 runs to 14 residues. Germline CDR1 and CDR2: SGHDN and FVKESK. The CDR3 bases are TGTGCCAGCAGCCAATCTAGGGGCAGGTCGGGGGCTTTCTTT. Translating gives CASSQSRGRSGAFF.

The table lists this clonotype with a few counts. The rearrangement uses TRBV6-2 or TRBV6-3 and TRBJ2-1; D gene unclear. The V gene's germline CDR1 is MNHEY and CDR2 SVGEGT. Trimming removed 2 bases from V and 7 bases from J, with 6 bases in between. This CDR3 has 12 amino acids. The DNA for the CDR3 is TGTGCCAGCAGTTACCTAGGGAATGAGCAGTTCTTC. Amino acid sequence: CASSYLGNEQFF.

This clonotype came up a few times. The chain carries TRBV12-3 or TRBV12-4 and TRBJ2-1, with TRBD2 identical over 12 bases. With V trimmed by 6 bases and J by 7 bases, 22 bases remained unmatched. The CDR3 has 20 amino acids. CDR3 in amino acids: CASSELRLAGVTPPVNEQFF. The CDR3 DNA reads as TGTGCCAGCAGCGAGCTTAGACTAGCGGGAGTTACCCCCCCCGTTAATGAGCAGTTCTTC.

J is TRBJ1-1 and V is TRBV2, with a weak D call TRBD1 (5 bases). V was pared by 1 base and J by 4 bases, with 10 bases between. The CDR3 totals 14 residues. Germline lookup yields CDR1 SNHLY and CDR2 FYNNEI. CDR3 residues: CASSEVIGGTEAFF. The CDR3 bases are TGTGCCAGCAGTGAAGTGATTGGGGGCACTGAAGCTTTCTTT.

Only a few counts were recorded for this clonotype. The CDR3 protein is CASGGGGNQPQHF. The CDR3, as DNA: TGTGCCAGCGGGGGGGGGGGCAATCAGCCCCAGCATTTT. The chain couples TRBV25-1 to TRBJ1-5; tentative D call: TRBD1 (5 bases). Per germline, CDR1 MGHDK and CDR2 SYGVNS. There are 13 residues in the CDR3. V shed 8 bases and J shed 2 bases, with 10 bases lying between them.

This clonotype was observed at least ten times. The chain uses TRBV7-9 and TRBJ1-4; D is unresolved. Germline loops: CDR1 SEHNR, CDR2 FQNEAQ (reference sequence). The CDR3 totals 13 residues. Deletions cut 4 bases from V and 5 bases from J, with 8 bases between. The CDR3 reads CASSSTSNEKLFF. Written as DNA, the CDR3 is TGTGCCAGCAGCTCGACCTCGAATGAAAAACTGTTTTTT. The complete variable domain, with remaining parts taken from reference TRBV7-9 and TRBJ1-4, reads DTGVSQNPRHKITKRGQNVTFRCDPISEHNRLYWYRQTLGQGPEFLTYFQNEAQLEKSRLLSDRFSAERPKGSFSTLEIQRTEQGDSAMYLCASSSTSNEKLFFGSGTQLSVL.

This clonotype was detected many times. This chain joins TRBV12-3 or TRBV12-4 and TRBJ2-3; 7 bases match TRBD2. This CDR3 contains 15 residues. Germline trimming cut 6 bases from V and 0 bases from J; bases unmatched to any gene: 6. The CDR3 loop is CASSLGLGSTDTQYF. CDR3 DNA: TGTGCCAGCAGCCTAGGACTAGGGAGCACAGATACGCAGTATTTT.

This chain connects TRBV5-1 to TRBJ2-7; TRBD2 agrees at 7 bases. The J segment lost 6 bases and the V segment lost 5 bases, leaving 14 bases of the junction unmatched. The CDR3 extends over 15 amino acids. Looked up from germline, CDR1 is SGHRS and CDR2 is YFSETQ. Here the CDR3 DNA reads TGCGCCAGCAGGGTATGGGAGGGCCGAACAGCCGAGCAGTACTTC. This gives the protein CASRVWEGRTAEQYF.

This clonotype was seen a handful of times. The chain combines TRBV4-3 with TRBJ2-1; D may match TRBD1 or TRBD2 (5 bases each). CDR1 and CDR2 from the germline V gene are LGHNA and YSLEER. The CDR3 covers 15 residues. Between the trimmed V and J ends, which lost 1 base and 0 bases, there was a span of 7 bases. This chain's CDR3 is CASSQGGSSYNEQFF. The CDR3 coding sequence is TGCGCCAGCAGCCAAGGGGGGAGCTCCTACAATGAGCAGTTCTTC.

The rearrangement joins TRBV12-3 or TRBV12-4 to TRBJ1-2; a weak D match, TRBD1 (5 bases). The CDR3 sequence is 15 residues long. Trimming cost V 5 bases and J 5 bases, with 18 bases left between them. DNA of the CDR3: TGTGCCAGCAGTCTGGGCGGGACTAGCGTTTATGGCTACACCTTC. Translated: CASSLGGTSVYGYTF.

The chain is built from TRBV27 and TRBJ1-5; 7 bases are shared with TRBD1. The J segment lost 6 bases and the V segment lost 6 bases, leaving 8 bases of the junction unmatched. CDR3 size: 14 residues. Per the germline V gene, CDR1 is MNHEY and CDR2 is SMNVEV (reference sequence). CDR3 coding DNA: TGTGCCAGCAGACTTGAGGGGGCTGGTCAGCCCCAGCATTTT. This translates into CASRLEGAGQPQHF.

The chain has TRBV30 and TRBJ2-5; D possibly corresponds to TRBD2 (5 bases). The CDR3 contains 13 residues. V lost 8 bases to trimming and J lost 1 base, with 14 bases between them. Germline V gives CDR1 GTSNPN, CDR2 SVGIG (reference sequence). The CDR3 DNA reads TGTGCCCACGGCGTGGGGAGCCAAGAGACCCAGTACTTC. It translates to CAHGVGSQETQYF.

This clonotype showed up just a few times. An end of the junction does not agree with germline; a read error may underlie this. V usage is TRBV27 and J usage is TRBJ1-3; D remains unclear. CDR3 length equals 13 residues. Germline CDR1 and CDR2: MNHEY and SMNVEV (reference sequence). The CDR3 region has the DNA TGTGCCAGCAGTATATCACTGGGAAACACCATATATTTT. This codes for CASSISLGNTIYF.

This clonotype came up a few times. The chain combines TRBV5-1 with TRBJ1-1; tentative D call: TRBD1 (5 bases). Trimming cost V 1 base and J 1 base, with 11 bases left between them. This CDR3 is 15 amino acids long. Germline loops: CDR1 SGHRS, CDR2 YFSETQ. Written as DNA, the CDR3 is TGCGCCAGCAGCTTGCGGGGCGAAGGGAACACTGAAGCTTTCTTT. Its translation: CASSLRGEGNTEAFF.

The chain uses TRBV20-1 and TRBJ2-1; TRBD2 matches at 11 bases. With 6 bases clipped from V and 6 bases from J, the junction kept 7 bases outside the gene matches. This CDR3 comprises 14 residues. Germline CDR1 DFQATT, CDR2 SNEGSKA (reference sequence). The CDR3 DNA sequence: TGCAGTGCCACAGGGACTAGCGGAGGCAATGAGCAGTTCTTC. Translating gives CSATGTSGGNEQFF.

This clonotype was seen a handful of times. This chain connects TRBV9 to TRBJ2-7, with D possibly matching TRBD1 (5 bases). CDR1 and CDR2 (germline): SGDLS, YYNGEE. The length of the CDR3 is 14 residues. Trimming cost V 4 bases and J 6 bases, with 17 bases left between them. The CDR3 here is CASSPRTRAGEQYF. CDR3 sequence (DNA): TGTGCCAGCAGCCCCCGTACCAGGGCCGGCGAGCAGTACTTC.

The V gene is TRBV5-1, the J gene TRBJ2-3; no definite D call. Trimming pared 4 bases from V and 5 bases from J, leaving 5 bases between. The germline gives CDR1 SGHRS, CDR2 YFSETQ. The length of the CDR3 is 11 residues. CDR3 coding DNA: TGCGCCAGCAGCATTAAAGATACGCAGTATTTT. Its protein product is CASSIKDTQYF.

CDR3 protein: CASSSAMSSSGSYEQYF. CDR3 DNA: TGTGCCAGCAGCTCCGCTATGAGTAGTAGCGGTTCCTACGAGCAGTACTTC. V usage is TRBV7-9 and J usage is TRBJ2-7, with D possibly being TRBD2 (6 bases). V lost 4 bases to trimming and J lost 1 base, with 20 bases between them. This CDR3 comprises 17 residues. The germline CDR1 and CDR2 sequences are SEHNR and FQNEAQ (reference sequence).

This clonotype was observed a handful of times. V is TRBV20-1 and J is TRBJ2-7; possibly TRBD2 for D (6 bases). Germline V gene lookup returns CDR1 DFQATT and CDR2 SNEGSKA (reference sequence). Between the trimmed V and J ends, which lost 5 bases and 4 bases, there was a span of 15 bases. The CDR3 runs 13 residues. Here the CDR3 DNA reads TGCAGTGCTGATCGGGGGTCTACTTACGAGCAGTACTTC. Residues: CSADRGSTYEQYF.

The genes are TRBV12-3 or TRBV12-4 and TRBJ1-5; D gene uncertain. The V end was cut by 3 bases, the J end by 4 bases, with 13 bases between. The CDR3 is 15 residues long. As DNA, the CDR3 is TGTGCCAGCAGTTTCCCCTCGAGGTATAATCAGCCCCAGCATTTT. Its protein is CASSFPSRYNQPQHF.

For this clonotype: This is likely an artifact of a read error, given a far larger clone one base away. The chain has TRBV7-2 and TRBJ2-2; possible D gene TRBD2, 5 bases. The germline CDR1 and CDR2 sequences are SGHTA and FQGNSA. The CDR3 loop spans 16 amino acids. The CDR3, as DNA: TGTGCCAGCAGCCAAGTCTTAGCGACCAACACCCGGGAGCTGTTTTTT. Amino acid sequence: CASSQVLATNTRELFF.